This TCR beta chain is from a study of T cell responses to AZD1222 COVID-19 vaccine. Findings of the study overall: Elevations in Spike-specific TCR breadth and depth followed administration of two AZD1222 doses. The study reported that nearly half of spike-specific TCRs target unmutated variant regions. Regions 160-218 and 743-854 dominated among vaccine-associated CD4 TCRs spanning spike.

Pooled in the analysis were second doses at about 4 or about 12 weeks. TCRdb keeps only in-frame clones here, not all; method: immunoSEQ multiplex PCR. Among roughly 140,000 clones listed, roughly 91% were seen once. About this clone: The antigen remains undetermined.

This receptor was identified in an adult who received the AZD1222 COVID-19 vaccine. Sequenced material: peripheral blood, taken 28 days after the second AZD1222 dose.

This CDR3 is CASSLAQGGSRAEAFF. CDR3 DNA sequence: TGCGCCAGCAGCTTGGCCCAGGGCGGGAGCAGGGCTGAAGCTTTCTTT. The rearrangement uses TRBV5-1 and TRBJ1-1; a weak D match, TRBD1 (5 bases). This CDR3 comprises 16 residues. Germline V gene sequence: CDR1 SGHRS, CDR2 YFSETQ. V gave up 0 bases and J gave up 6 bases, with 18 bases separating them.